One sample yielded the 16 T cell receptor beta chains listed below, sequenced in a study of T cell repertoires in cytomegalovirus infection. For these TCRs, the target antigens are not known. Using its own MiXCR run on the reads, TCRdb lists one record per CDR3 protein. This repertoire shows roughly 350,000 distinct CDR3 sequences, nearly 35% found once; its top ten account for roughly 14%. The source was cultured PBMCs, collected from culture after CMV antigen stimulation. All receptors come from a human donor in good health (CMV status not recorded). Some clones in this sample may be carry-over from other donors' samples.

This clonotype was seen a handful of times. The V call is TRBV28, the J call TRBJ2-7; D possibly corresponds to TRBD2 (6 bases). Trimming left V 6 bases short and J 3 bases short, with 15 bases between. Germline lookup yields CDR1 MDHEN and CDR2 SYDVKM. The CDR3 contains 14 residues. CDR3 region: CASSILGTYYEQYF. The CDR3 DNA sequence: TGTGCCAGCAGCATATTAGGGACTTACTACGAGCAGTACTTC.

This clonotype was observed once. This chain links TRBV7-9 with TRBJ1-1; tentatively, D is TRBD1 (5 bases). CDR3 length: 14 amino acids. Trimming stripped 5 bases from V and 7 bases from J, with 17 bases between. Germline V gene lookup returns CDR1 SEHNR and CDR2 FQNEAQ (reference sequence). CDR3 coding DNA: TGTGCCAGCAGCCTTAACGGGGGGGAATATGAAGCTTTCTTT. Encoded protein: CASSLNGGEYEAFF.

V and J are TRBV24-1 and TRBJ1-2; TRBD1 aligns across 7 bases. V lost 7 bases to trimming and J lost 3 bases; unmatched junction nucleotides: 7. CDR1 and CDR2 (germline): KGHDR, SFDVKD. The CDR3 has 14 amino acids. The chain's CDR3 is CATSNGQDYYGYTF. The DNA of the CDR3 is TGTGCCACCAGCAACGGACAGGATTACTATGGCTACACCTTC.

The V gene is TRBV10-1, the J gene TRBJ1-5; D gene uncertain. Per germline, CDR1 WNHNN and CDR2 SYGVQD (reference sequence). This CDR3 has 13 residues. Between the trimmed V and J ends, which lost 0 bases and 5 bases, there was a span of 5 bases. CDR3 coding DNA: TGCGCCAGCAGTGAGTCGGGCGATCAGCCCCAGCATTTT. The encoded protein is CASSESGDQPQHF.

Note on this clonotype: A read error is possible here, since a much larger clone lies one base away. The chain is built from TRBV7-2 and TRBJ2-3; no definite D call. Trimming took off 4 bases at V and 4 bases at J, with 6 bases between the two ends. The CDR3 consists of 12 residues. Germline CDR1 and CDR2: SGHTA and FQGNSA. CDR3 DNA sequence: TGTGCCAGCAGCTCAGTTTCAGATACGCAGTATTTT. It yields the protein CASSSVSDTQYF. The complete variable domain, with remaining parts taken from reference TRBV7-2 and TRBJ2-3, reads GAGVSQSPSNKVTEKGKDVELRCDPISGHTALYWYRQSLGQGLEFLIYFQGNSAPDKSGLPSDRFSAERTGGSVSTLTIQRTQQEDSAVYLCASSSVSDTQYFGPGTRLTVL.

The chain recombines TRBV5-4 with TRBJ2-4; D could derive from TRBD1 or TRBD2 (5 bases each). The CDR3 covers 17 residues. In germline, CDR1 is SGHNT, CDR2 YYREEE (reference sequence). Deletions cut 3 bases from V and 4 bases from J, with 20 bases between. The CDR3 sequence: CASSSLGVREGKNIQYF. The CDR3 DNA reads as TGTGCCAGCAGCTCGCTGGGGGTGCGAGAGGGGAAAAACATTCAGTACTTC.

The chain has TRBV5-8 and TRBJ2-1, with TRBD1 matching over 9 bases. Germline CDR1 is SGHTS and CDR2 is YDEGEE. With V trimmed by 4 bases and J by 2 bases, 4 bases remained unmatched. The CDR3 contains 15 residues. CDR3 sequence (DNA): TGTGCCAGCAGCCGGGACAGGGTAACCTACAATGAGCAGTTCTTC. Translation: CASSRDRVTYNEQFF.

This clonotype has more than one count but fewer than ten. The chain joins TRBV7-2 to TRBJ2-7; D may be TRBD2 (5 bases). Between the trimmed V and J ends, which lost 0 bases and 4 bases, there was a span of 22 bases. The germline CDR1 and CDR2 sequences are SGHTA and FQGNSA. There are 18 residues in the CDR3. This CDR3 reads CASSLARAIQWVSYEQYF. The CDR3 nucleotides read TGTGCCAGCAGCTTAGCGCGGGCCATACAGTGGGTTTCGTACGAGCAGTACTTC. Full variable domain (rest looked up from reference TRBV7-2 and TRBJ2-7): GAGVSQSPSNKVTEKGKDVELRCDPISGHTALYWYRQSLGQGLEFLIYFQGNSAPDKSGLPSDRFSAERTGGSVSTLTIQRTQQEDSAVYLCASSLARAIQWVSYEQYFGPGTRLTVT.

This clonotype was observed at least ten times. The chain uses TRBV7-3 and TRBJ2-5, with D perhaps matching TRBD1 or TRBD2 (5 bases each). The CDR3 runs 13 residues. Germline CDR1 SGHTA, CDR2 FQGTGA. V lost 5 bases, J lost 5 bases, and 12 bases lay in between. Written as DNA, the CDR3 is TGTGCCAGCAGCAGGGGACCTTCGGAGACCCAGTACTTC. Amino acids: CASSRGPSETQYF. The full variable domain, completed using reference TRBV7-3 and TRBJ2-5, is GAGVSQTPSNKVTEKGKYVELRCDPISGHTALYWYRQSLGQGPEFLIYFQGTGAADDSGLPNDRFFAVRPEGSVSTLKIQRTERGDSAVYLCASSRGPSETQYFGPGTRLLVL.

CDR3: CASSYTGSYEQYV. DNA for the CDR3: TGTGCCAGCAGTTATACCGGTTCCTACGAGCAGTACGTC. V gene TRBV7-2 combines with J gene TRBJ2-7; D is ambiguous. V was cut by 6 bases and J by 1 base, with 10 bases left in between. The CDR3 runs 13 residues. Germline CDR1 is SGHTA and CDR2 is FQGNSA.

The rearrangement uses TRBV12-3 or TRBV12-4 and TRBJ2-2; 7 bases match TRBD2. V lost 7 bases and J lost 7; bases outside the gene matches: 9. This CDR3 is built from 14 residues. The CDR3 DNA reads TGTGCCAGCACACGGGGGGAGATGGTCGGGGAGCTGTTTTTT. Translation gives CASTRGEMVGELFF.

The genes are TRBV28 and TRBJ1-5; D is undetermined. The germline V gene encodes CDR1 MDHEN and CDR2 SYDVKM. The ends were cut back, 7 bases at V and 6 bases at J, with 10 bases in the middle. CDR3 size: 12 residues. CDR3 in amino acids: CASNVLGQPQHF. DNA for the CDR3: TGTGCCAGCAATGTACTGGGTCAGCCCCAGCATTTT. Looking up the rest from reference TRBV28 and TRBJ1-5 gives the full variable domain: DVKVTQSSRYLVKRTGEKVFLECVQDMDHENMFWYRQDPGLGLRLIYFSYDVKMKEKGDIPEGYSVSREKKERFSLILESASTNQTSMYLCASNVLGQPQHFGDGTRLSIL.

The chain is built from TRBV2 and TRBJ1-2, with 7 bases that match TRBD1. Germline V gene sequence: CDR1 SNHLY, CDR2 FYNNEI. V shed 5 bases, J shed 3 bases, and the junction held 3 bases outside the gene matches. The length of the CDR3 is 13 residues. DNA for the CDR3: TGTGCCAGCAGTTGGACAGGCTACTATGGCTACACCTTC. This gives the protein CASSWTGYYGYTF. The full variable domain, in which reference TRBV2 and TRBJ1-2 provide the parts outside the CDR3, is EPEVTQTPSHQVTQMGQEVILRCVPISNHLYFYWYRQILGQKVEFLVSFYNNEISEKSEIFDDQFSVERPDGSNFTLKIRSTKLEDSAMYFCASSWTGYYGYTFGSGTRLTVV.

The genes are TRBV7-2 and TRBJ1-2; D not resolved. The length of the CDR3 is 13 residues. The V end lost 0 bases, the J end lost 7 bases, and 9 bases lay between the germline ends. Germline V gene data show CDR1 as SGHTA and CDR2 as FQGNSA. In nucleotides, the CDR3 is TGTGCCAGCAGCTTAGCAGGTGCCTTTGGCTACACCTTC. It codes for CASSLAGAFGYTF.

V usage is TRBV18 and J usage is TRBJ1-5, with TRBD1 matching over 9 bases. Trimming took 2 bases from V and 6 from J; bases not matched to a gene: 5. There are 15 residues in the CDR3. Per germline, CDR1 KGHSH and CDR2 LQKENI. The CDR3: CASSPGQGLGQPQHF. The DNA of the CDR3 is TGTGCCAGCTCACCAGGACAGGGGTTAGGTCAGCCCCAGCATTTT.

This chain links TRBV7-6 with TRBJ1-2; D remains unclear. Germline V gene data show CDR1 as SGHVS and CDR2 as FNYEAQ. V lost 1 base, J lost 4 bases, and 10 bases lay in between. The CDR3 totals 14 residues. CDR3 bases: TGTGCCAGCAGCTTAGAAGCGGTCCCCTATGGCTACACCTTC. Protein: CASSLEAVPYGYTF.